This record looks at one T cell receptor beta chain sequence and its context. Its binding antigen is unknown. No qualities accompany the bases; no much larger clone lies one base away. These data are taken from a study of blood T cell repertoires in COVID-19 (TCRdb year 2020). Regarding the research as a whole: Collaborator samples came from the United States, Italy and Spain and covered acute and convalescent phases of COVID-19. The prospective study material was composed of cDNA or gDNA derived from T cells, B-cell-depleted T cells, or PBMCs. The dataset comprised deeply sampled blood TCRbeta repertoires from subjects exposed to, actively infected with, or recovered from COVID-19. The repertoires were made available in a free public database intended to serve as a resource for research on the immune response to SARS-CoV-2. The samples were drawn from two sources: the first 160 participants of the ongoing ImmuneRACE study, and 1,000 to 1,500 subjects contributed by 6 global collaborators. Sample metadata almost always included a de-identified subject ID, COVID-19 status, age in years and sex. Where available, HLA class I and class II types were taken from metadata supplied by the sample provider and were not determined by assay-based typing.

TCRbeta CDR3 regions were amplified from genomic DNA using the immunoSEQ Assay, a bias-controlled multiplex PCR. The study's processing was this. Within the assay, amplification of reference gene primers was used to estimate how many nucleated cells each sample contained. To quantify the absolute abundance of each unique TCRbeta CDR3 rearrangement, sequence reads were collapsed and filtered. For each sample, productive Simpson clonality was calculated as the square root of Simpson's diversity index over productive rearrangements. TCRdb carries this immuneACCESS record with in-frame sequences only. Its versions omit some clonotypes, under half of them owing to an unresolved V gene in the studies checked, with the rest unexplained. From that table come the V and J calls and clone size; the DNA was used to work out D and trimming. The sample table records approximately 130,000 clones; 55% to 70% of these occur just once. In total, the top ten clones hold 2% to 2.5% of the sample.

Whole blood was collected in K2EDTA tubes by collaborating institutions according to the institutions' own protocols. For TCRbeta analysis, collaborator samples were shipped as frozen whole blood, as isolated PBMCs, or as DNA extracted from either sample type. Beyond this particular receptor, the publication reports: The amount of clinical and demographic metadata varied by source and participant and was provided uncurated.

Trimming removed 9 bases from V and 5 bases from J; the gene matches leave 12 bases unexplained. Including the terminal cysteine and phenylalanine, the CDR3 comprises 14 residues. Left in the record is the CDR3 DNA by itself, 42 bases read in frame from the first base. In the germline V gene (reference sequence), CDR1 corresponds to LNHDA and CDR2 to SQIVND. The sequenced sample consisted of peripheral blood. The rearranged segments are TRBV19 and TRBJ1-1; 7 bases in between match TRBD1. The TCR comes from a woman between 70 and 85 years old with acute or convalescent COVID-19. This receptor carries the CDR3 CASSFTGVNTEAFF. The sequenced DNA is TGTGCCAGCTCCTTCACAGGGGTTAATACTGAAGCTTTCTTT.